The source of this TCR beta chain is a study of blood T cells in healthy people across ages. Healthy Caucasian individuals from Russia aged roughly 6 to 95 were enrolled as donors. There are a few counts of this clonotype. The antigen is not known. The CDR3 runs to 15 residues. Whole-study results and caveats: The long-lived group displayed more naive CD4+ cells, plus higher diversity, than the aged donors did. Underestimates were what the diversity estimates from one million T cells were considered to be.

Primers used in a second PCR of roughly 6 to 11 cycles were a sample-barcoded 5' primer and a J-beta primer mix. Each cDNA molecule was tagged by a template-switch adaptor that had 12 random nucleotides. TCRdb reanalysed the 5' RACE reads using MiXCR and keeps one entry per CDR3 protein. The repertoire holds roughly 2 million distinct CDR3 sequences, with about 49% as singletons. This TCR was sampled from a woman aged 40 to 55 in good health. The V call is TRBV21-1, the J call TRBJ2-5; the DNA was not used to check the table's D call, TRBD1. TRBV21-1 is recorded as a pseudogene. Sequencing was performed on blood. In DNA, the CDR3 is TGTGCCAGCAGCAAAGAGGGGGTGTACCAAGAGACCCAGTACTTC. It translates to CASSKEGVYQETQYF.